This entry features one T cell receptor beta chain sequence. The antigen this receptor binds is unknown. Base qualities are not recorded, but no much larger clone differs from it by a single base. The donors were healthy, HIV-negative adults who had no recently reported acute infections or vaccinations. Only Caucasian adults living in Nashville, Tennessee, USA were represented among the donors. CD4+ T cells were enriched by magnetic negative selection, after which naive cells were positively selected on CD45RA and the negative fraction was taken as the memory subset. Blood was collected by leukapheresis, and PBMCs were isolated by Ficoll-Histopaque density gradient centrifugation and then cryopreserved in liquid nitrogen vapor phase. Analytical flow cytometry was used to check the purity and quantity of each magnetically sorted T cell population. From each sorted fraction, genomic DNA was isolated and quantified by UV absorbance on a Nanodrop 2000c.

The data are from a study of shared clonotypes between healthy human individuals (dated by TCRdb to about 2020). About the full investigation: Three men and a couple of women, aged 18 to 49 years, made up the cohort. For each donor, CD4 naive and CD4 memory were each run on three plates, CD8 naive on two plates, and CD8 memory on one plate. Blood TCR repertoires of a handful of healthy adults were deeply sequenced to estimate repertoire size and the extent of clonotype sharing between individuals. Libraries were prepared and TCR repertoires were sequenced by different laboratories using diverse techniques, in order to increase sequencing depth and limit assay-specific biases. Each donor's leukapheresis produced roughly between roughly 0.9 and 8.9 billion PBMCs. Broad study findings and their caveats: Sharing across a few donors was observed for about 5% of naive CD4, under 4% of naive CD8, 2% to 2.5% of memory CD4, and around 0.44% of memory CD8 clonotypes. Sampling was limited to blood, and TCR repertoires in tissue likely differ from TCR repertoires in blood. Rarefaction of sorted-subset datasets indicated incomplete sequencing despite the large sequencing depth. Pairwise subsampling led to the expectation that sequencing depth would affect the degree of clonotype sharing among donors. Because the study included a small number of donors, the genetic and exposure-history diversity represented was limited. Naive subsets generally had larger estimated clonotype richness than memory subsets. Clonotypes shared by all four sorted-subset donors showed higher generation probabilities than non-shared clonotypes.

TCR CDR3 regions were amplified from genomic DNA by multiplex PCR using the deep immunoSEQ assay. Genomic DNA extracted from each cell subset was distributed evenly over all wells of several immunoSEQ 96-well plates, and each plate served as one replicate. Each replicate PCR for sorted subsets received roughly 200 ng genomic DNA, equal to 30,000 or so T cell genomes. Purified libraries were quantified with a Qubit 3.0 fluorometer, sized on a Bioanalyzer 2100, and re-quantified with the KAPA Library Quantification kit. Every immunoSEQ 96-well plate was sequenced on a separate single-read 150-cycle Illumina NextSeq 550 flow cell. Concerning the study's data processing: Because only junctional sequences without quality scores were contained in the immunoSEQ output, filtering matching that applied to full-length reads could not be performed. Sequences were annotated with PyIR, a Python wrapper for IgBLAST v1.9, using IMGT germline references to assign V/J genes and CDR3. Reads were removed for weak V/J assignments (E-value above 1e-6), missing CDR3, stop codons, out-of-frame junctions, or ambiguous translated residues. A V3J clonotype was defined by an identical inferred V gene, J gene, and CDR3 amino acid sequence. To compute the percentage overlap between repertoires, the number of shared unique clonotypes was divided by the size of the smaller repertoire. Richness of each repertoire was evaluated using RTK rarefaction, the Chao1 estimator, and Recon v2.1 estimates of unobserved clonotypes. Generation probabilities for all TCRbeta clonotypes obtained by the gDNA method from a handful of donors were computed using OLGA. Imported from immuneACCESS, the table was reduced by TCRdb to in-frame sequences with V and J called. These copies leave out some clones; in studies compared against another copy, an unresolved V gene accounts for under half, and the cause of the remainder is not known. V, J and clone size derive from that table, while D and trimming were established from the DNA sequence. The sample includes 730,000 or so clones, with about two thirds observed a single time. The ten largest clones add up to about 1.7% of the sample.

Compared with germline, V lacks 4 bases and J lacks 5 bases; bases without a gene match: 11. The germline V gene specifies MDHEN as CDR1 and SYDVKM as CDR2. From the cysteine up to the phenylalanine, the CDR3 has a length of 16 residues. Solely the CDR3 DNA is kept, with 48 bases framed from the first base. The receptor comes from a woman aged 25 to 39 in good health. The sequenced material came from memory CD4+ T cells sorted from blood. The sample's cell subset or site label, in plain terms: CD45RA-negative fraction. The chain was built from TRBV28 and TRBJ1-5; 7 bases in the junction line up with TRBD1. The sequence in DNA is TGTGCCAGCAGTTCGACCATAGGGGGCTGGGATCAGCCCCAGCATTTT. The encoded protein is CASSSTIGGWDQPQHF.